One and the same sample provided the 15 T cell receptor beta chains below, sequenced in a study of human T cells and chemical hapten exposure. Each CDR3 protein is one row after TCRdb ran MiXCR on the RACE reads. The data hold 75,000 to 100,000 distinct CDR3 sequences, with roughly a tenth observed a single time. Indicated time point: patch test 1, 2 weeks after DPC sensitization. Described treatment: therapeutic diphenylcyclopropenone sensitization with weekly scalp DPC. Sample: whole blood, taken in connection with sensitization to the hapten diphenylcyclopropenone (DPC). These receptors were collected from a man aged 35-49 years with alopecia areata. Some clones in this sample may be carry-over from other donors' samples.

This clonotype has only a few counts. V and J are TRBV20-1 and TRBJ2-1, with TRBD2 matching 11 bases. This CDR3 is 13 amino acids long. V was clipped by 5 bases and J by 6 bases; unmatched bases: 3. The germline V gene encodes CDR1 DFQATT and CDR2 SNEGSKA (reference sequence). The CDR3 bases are TGCAGTGCTCGGGGACTAGCGGCCAATGAGCAGTTCTTC. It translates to CSARGLAANEQFF.

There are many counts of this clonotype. Written as DNA, the CDR3 is TGTGCCAGCAGGACCTCCGGGCCGACCTACGAGCAGTACTTC. Amino acids: CASRTSGPTYEQYF. The J gene is TRBJ2-7, the V gene TRBV6-2 or TRBV6-3; the D is unclear. Germline-derived CDR1 and CDR2 are MNHEY and SVGEGT. The CDR3 length is 14 residues. V was cut by 6 bases and J by 2 bases, with 14 bases left in between.

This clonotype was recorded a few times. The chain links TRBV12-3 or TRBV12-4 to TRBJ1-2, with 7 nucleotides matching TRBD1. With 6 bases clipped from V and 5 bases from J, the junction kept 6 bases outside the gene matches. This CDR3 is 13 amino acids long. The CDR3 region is CASRRQGGYGYTF. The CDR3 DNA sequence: TGTGCCAGCAGGCGACAGGGAGGTTATGGCTACACCTTC.

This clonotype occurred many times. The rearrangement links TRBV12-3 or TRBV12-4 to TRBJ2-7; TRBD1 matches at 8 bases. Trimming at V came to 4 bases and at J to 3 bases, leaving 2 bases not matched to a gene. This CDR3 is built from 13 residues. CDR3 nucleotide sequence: TGTGCCAGCAGTTACACAGGGGGCTACGAGCAGTACGTC. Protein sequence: CASSYTGGYEQYV.

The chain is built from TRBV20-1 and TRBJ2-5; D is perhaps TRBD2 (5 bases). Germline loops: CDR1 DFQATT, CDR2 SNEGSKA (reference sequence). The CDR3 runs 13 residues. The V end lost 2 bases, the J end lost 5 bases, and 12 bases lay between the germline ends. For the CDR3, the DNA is TGCAGTGCTAGATCGGGGTCGTTGGAGACCCAGTACTTC. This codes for CSARSGSLETQYF.

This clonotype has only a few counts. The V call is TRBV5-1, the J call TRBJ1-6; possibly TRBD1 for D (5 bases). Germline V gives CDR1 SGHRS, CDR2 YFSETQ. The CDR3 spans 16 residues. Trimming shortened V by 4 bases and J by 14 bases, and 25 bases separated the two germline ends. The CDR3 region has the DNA TGCGCCAGCAGCCCTACCGTGGGGACCGAGCTTCGAGCCCTCCACTTT. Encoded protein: CASSPTVGTELRALHF.

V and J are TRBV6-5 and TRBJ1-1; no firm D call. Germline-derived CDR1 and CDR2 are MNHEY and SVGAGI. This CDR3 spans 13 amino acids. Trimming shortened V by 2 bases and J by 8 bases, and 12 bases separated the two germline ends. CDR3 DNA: TGTGCCAGCAGTTACGTCGGAAGCCGGGAAGCTTTCTTT. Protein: CASSYVGSREAFF.

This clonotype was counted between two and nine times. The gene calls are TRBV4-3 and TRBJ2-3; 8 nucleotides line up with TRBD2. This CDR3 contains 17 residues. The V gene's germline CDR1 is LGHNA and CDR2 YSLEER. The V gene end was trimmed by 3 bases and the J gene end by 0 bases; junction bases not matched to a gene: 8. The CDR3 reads CASSHPLAGLSTDTQYF. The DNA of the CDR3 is TGCGCCAGCAGCCACCCATTAGCGGGACTAAGCACAGATACGCAGTATTTT.

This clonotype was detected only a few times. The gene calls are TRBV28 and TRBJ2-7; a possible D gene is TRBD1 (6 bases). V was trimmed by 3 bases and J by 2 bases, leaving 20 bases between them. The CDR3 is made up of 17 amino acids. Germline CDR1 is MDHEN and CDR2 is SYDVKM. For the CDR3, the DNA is TGTGCCAGCAGTTTCTGGTCTGCAGGGGTAGGGACCTACGAGCAGTACTTC. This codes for CASSFWSAGVGTYEQYF.

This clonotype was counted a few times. The CDR3 coding sequence is TGTGCCAGCAGTTACGAGGGGGCGCCTGCAGCTTTCTTT. Its protein is CASSYEGAPAAFF. The rearrangement uses TRBV6-5 and TRBJ1-1, with 7 bases that match TRBD1. Germline V lookup: CDR1 MNHEY, CDR2 SVGAGI. The CDR3 is 13 residues long. V was pared by 2 bases and J by 10 bases, with 7 bases of the junction left unmatched.

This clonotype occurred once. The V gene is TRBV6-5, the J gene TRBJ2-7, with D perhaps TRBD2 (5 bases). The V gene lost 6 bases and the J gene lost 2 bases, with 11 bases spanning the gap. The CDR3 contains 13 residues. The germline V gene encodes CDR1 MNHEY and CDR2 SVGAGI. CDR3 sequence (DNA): TGTGCCAGCAGCCCCATGACTACCTACGAGCAGTACTTC. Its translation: CASSPMTTYEQYF.

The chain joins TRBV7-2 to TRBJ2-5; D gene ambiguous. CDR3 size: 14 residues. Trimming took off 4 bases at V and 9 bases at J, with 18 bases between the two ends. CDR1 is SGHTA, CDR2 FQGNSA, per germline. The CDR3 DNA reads TGTGCCAGCAGCTCTAGGACGGCCGTTACGGCCCAGTACTTC. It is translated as CASSSRTAVTAQYF. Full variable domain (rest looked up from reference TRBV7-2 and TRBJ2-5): GAGVSQSPSNKVTEKGKDVELRCDPISGHTALYWYRQSLGQGLEFLIYFQGNSAPDKSGLPSDRFSAERTGGSVSTLTIQRTQQEDSAVYLCASSSRTAVTAQYFGPGTRLLVL.

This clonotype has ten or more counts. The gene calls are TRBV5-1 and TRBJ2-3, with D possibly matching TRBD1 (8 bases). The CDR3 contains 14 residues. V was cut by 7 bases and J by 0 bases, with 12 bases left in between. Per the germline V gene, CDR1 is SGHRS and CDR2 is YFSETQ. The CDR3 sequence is CASYRGGSTDTQYF. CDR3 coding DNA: TGCGCCAGCTACAGGGGGGGGAGCACAGATACGCAGTATTTT.

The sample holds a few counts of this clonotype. The CDR3 sequence is CASSYRTSSNEQFF. The CDR3 DNA is TGTGCCAGCAGTTATCGGACTAGCAGCAATGAGCAGTTCTTC. This sequence joins TRBV6-5 and TRBJ2-1, with 8 bases that match TRBD2. V gave up 3 bases and J gave up 6 bases; unmatched junction bases: 4. The CDR3 covers 14 residues. Germline-derived CDR1 and CDR2 are MNHEY and SVGAGI.

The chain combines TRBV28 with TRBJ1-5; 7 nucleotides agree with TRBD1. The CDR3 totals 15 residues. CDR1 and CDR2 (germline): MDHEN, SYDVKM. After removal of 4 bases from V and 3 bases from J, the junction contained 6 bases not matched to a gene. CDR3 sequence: CASSWAGGPNQPQHF. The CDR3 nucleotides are TGTGCCAGCAGTTGGGCAGGGGGGCCCAATCAGCCCCAGCATTTT.